Listed here are 31 T cell receptor beta chains from one sample, sequenced in a study of metastatic and nonmetastatic thyroid tumors. From the PCR reads, TCRdb re-called clones with MiXCR. The top ten clones hold roughly a tenth of a sample with some 11,000 clones, approximately 30% of them seen once. Until they underwent thyroid surgery, no patient had received any treatment. Sequenced input: tumor tissue. These receptors originate from a male donor with papillary thyroid cancer or a benign thyroid nodule (not recorded which). Some clones in this sample may be carry-over from other donors' samples.

This clone is medium-sized. This specimen includes other DNA sequences encoding the same CDR3. CDR3 DNA: TGTGCCAGCAGTGAAATGGGGCCAGGGGCCACTGAAGCTTTCTTT. Translation: CASSEMGPGATEAFF. The V call is TRBV2, the J call TRBJ1-1; TRBD1 is a possible D gene (6 bases). CDR3 size: 15 residues. V lost 2 bases, J lost 4 bases, and 14 bases lay in between. CDR1 SNHLY and CDR2 FYNNEI come from the germline V gene.

The J gene is TRBJ2-7, the V gene TRBV6-1; D is unresolved. This CDR3 has 14 amino acids. From germline, CDR1 is MNHNS and CDR2 SASEGT. V lost 8 bases, J lost 5 bases, and 19 bases lay in between. In DNA form, the CDR3 reads TGTGCCAGCCGGATGGGTGTGTGGAATAACGAGCAGTACTTC. Translation: CASRMGVWNNEQYF.

The chain links TRBV6-1 to TRBJ2-5, with 16 bases that match TRBD2. The CDR3 runs 18 residues. V trimming: 6 bases; J trimming: 5 bases; junction bases outside the gene matches: 12. From germline, CDR1 is MNHNS and CDR2 SASEGT. This chain's CDR3 is CASSPAGLAGGQAETQYF. The CDR3 coding sequence is TGTGCCAGCAGCCCTGCGGGACTAGCGGGGGGGCAGGCGGAGACCCAGTACTTC.

The chain links TRBV27 to TRBJ2-1; TRBD2 agrees at 11 bases. Germline V CDR1 and CDR2: MNHEY, SMNVEV (reference sequence). V lost 3 bases to trimming and J lost 6 bases; unmatched junction nucleotides: 10. The CDR3 covers 17 residues. The CDR3 bases are TGTGCCAGCAGTTTCCTAGCGGGAGGAGCTGAACGCAATGAGCAGTTCTTC. Encoded protein: CASSFLAGGAERNEQFF.

This clone was detected only a few times. The V and J genes are TRBV12-3 or TRBV12-4 and TRBJ1-6; D unclear. This CDR3 is 13 amino acids long. The V and J ends lost 7 bases and 7 bases respectively, with 11 bases between them. The CDR3 region is CASTLTGNSPLHF. In DNA, the CDR3 is TGTGCCAGCACCTTGACGGGGAATTCACCCCTCCACTTT.

V usage is TRBV20-1 and J usage is TRBJ2-7; possibly TRBD2 for D (5 bases). CDR1 is DFQATT, CDR2 SNEGSKA, per germline (reference sequence). The V and J ends lost 6 bases and 0 bases respectively, with 21 bases between them. The CDR3 spans 16 residues. The CDR3 here is CSAPERERSGSYEQYF. The CDR3 nucleotides read TGCAGTGCCCCCGAGAGGGAGCGGTCCGGCTCCTACGAGCAGTACTTC.

This clone came up a few times. The CDR3: CASSAGGLRGIQYF. The CDR3 DNA sequence: TGTGCCAGCTCAGCCGGCGGACTAAGGGGCATTCAGTACTTC. This chain links TRBV12-3 or TRBV12-4 with TRBJ2-4, with D tentatively TRBD2 (6 bases). The CDR3 is 14 residues long. With 8 bases removed from V and 9 bases from J, the gap between germline ends came to 20 bases.

The rearrangement links TRBV7-6 to TRBJ1-2; D remains ambiguous. Per germline, CDR1 SGHVS and CDR2 FNYEAQ. There are 14 residues in the CDR3. V lost 3 bases and J 8 bases, leaving 16 bases between the germline ends. CDR3 loop: CASSFTTWGGGYTF. The DNA of the CDR3 is TGTGCCAGCAGCTTTACCACATGGGGAGGAGGCTACACCTTC.

This clone was seen many times. Other DNA sequences within the sample encode an identical CDR3. The rearrangement links TRBV3-1 to TRBJ1-1, with D maybe TRBD1 (6 bases). This CDR3 contains 12 residues. Germline assignment: CDR1 LGHDT and CDR2 YNNKEL (reference sequence). Trimming shortened V by 5 bases and J by 5 bases, and 9 bases separated the two germline ends. CDR3 loop: CASSTRGTEAFF. For the CDR3, the DNA is TGTGCCAGCAGCACGAGGGGGACTGAAGCTTTCTTT.

There are many counts of this clone. The J gene is TRBJ2-5, the V gene TRBV20-1; 9 nucleotides agree with TRBD2. Germline CDR1 and CDR2: DFQATT and SNEGSKA (reference sequence). The junction had 10 bases not matched to a gene; V was cut back by 0 bases and J by 5 bases. The length of the CDR3 is 16 residues. Here the CDR3 reads CSARDGGGRAWETQYF. CDR3 in DNA: TGCAGTGCTAGAGATGGGGGCGGGAGGGCCTGGGAGACCCAGTACTTC.

In its sample, this clone was seen many times. V and J are TRBV11-2 and TRBJ1-1; TRBD1 agrees at 8 bases. The CDR3 runs to 16 residues. The junction had 15 bases not matched to a gene; V was cut back by 5 bases and J by 7 bases. Germline CDR1 reads SGHAT; CDR2 reads FQNNGV. CDR3 loop: CASSPTRTGPFGEAFF. CDR3 in DNA: TGTGCCAGCAGCCCGACCCGGACAGGGCCGTTCGGTGAAGCTTTCTTT. Based on the CDR3 plus reference TRBV11-2 and TRBJ1-1, the full variable domain is EAGVAQSPRYKIIEKRQSVAFWCNPISGHATLYWYQQILGQGPKLLIQFQNNGVVDDSQLPKDRFSAERLKGVDSTLKIQPAKLEDSAVYLCASSPTRTGPFGEAFFGQGTRLTVV.

The V call is TRBV5-8, the J call TRBJ1-6; 7 bases align to TRBD1. The CDR3 has 14 residues. Germline trimming cut 4 bases from V and 9 bases from J; bases unmatched to any gene: 7. Germline CDR1 SGHTS, CDR2 YDEGEE. This CDR3 reads CASSPDRVCSPLHF. For the CDR3, the DNA is TGTGCCAGCAGCCCCGACAGGGTATGTTCACCCCTCCACTTT.

This clone was picked up a small number of times. The chain combines TRBV6-1 with TRBJ2-3; D remains ambiguous. In germline, CDR1 is MNHNS, CDR2 SASEGT. V dropped 1 base and J dropped 2 bases, with 7 bases sitting between them. This CDR3 region has 14 residues. CDR3 sequence: CASSEGPITDTQYF. The CDR3 nucleotides read TGTGCCAGCAGTGAAGGTCCTATCACAGATACGCAGTATTTT.

The V and J genes are TRBV24-1 and TRBJ1-1, with no clear D. V was pared by 5 bases and J by 1 base, with 7 bases between. CDR3 length equals 13 residues. Germline assignment: CDR1 KGHDR and CDR2 SFDVKD. The CDR3 sequence is CATSVGPNTEAFF. In DNA form, the CDR3 reads TGTGCCACCAGTGTTGGGCCGAACACTGAAGCTTTCTTT.

The chain couples TRBV11-2 to TRBJ1-5; 7 bases agree with TRBD1. V trimming: 5 bases; J trimming: 0 bases; junction bases outside the gene matches: 16. Germline CDR1 and CDR2: SGHAT and FQNNGV. The CDR3 runs 19 residues. In DNA, the CDR3 is TGTGCCAGCAGCGCCCGACAGGGCCATATCCCGTATAGCAATCAGCCCCAGCATTTT. Its protein product is CASSARQGHIPYSNQPQHF.

This clone was counted between two and nine times. The chain combines TRBV28 with TRBJ1-5; D is unresolved. The CDR3 contains 12 residues. Trimming left V 6 bases short and J 6 bases short, with 9 bases between. CDR1 and CDR2 (germline): MDHEN, SYDVKM. In nucleotides, the CDR3 is TGTGCCAGCAGATCGGGTATTCAGCCCCAGCATTTT. Encoded protein: CASRSGIQPQHF.

This sequence joins TRBV20-1 and TRBJ1-2; TRBD1 aligns across 7 bases. The CDR3 is 15 amino acids. V trimming: 0 bases; J trimming: 7 bases; junction bases outside the gene matches: 11. Germline CDR1 DFQATT, CDR2 SNEGSKA (reference sequence). CDR3 DNA: TGCAGTGCTAGAGATGAAGACAGGGTTGTAGGTGGCTACACCTTC. Protein product: CSARDEDRVVGGYTF.

This clone was counted a few times. J is TRBJ1-5 and V is TRBV6-4; D gene unclear. V lost 6 bases and J 4 bases, leaving 4 bases between the germline ends. The CDR3 length is 11 residues. CDR1 is MRHNA and CDR2 is SNTAGT in the germline V gene. This CDR3 reads CASRGNQPQHF. CDR3 sequence (DNA): TGTGCCAGCAGGGGGAATCAGCCCCAGCATTTT.

This clone was observed many times. The chain combines TRBV7-9 with TRBJ1-4; D unresolved. Trimming pared 5 bases from V and 5 bases from J, leaving 12 bases between. The CDR3 runs 14 residues. Germline V gives CDR1 SEHNR, CDR2 FQNEAQ (reference sequence). CDR3 sequence reads: CASSHDHGNEKLFF. Written as DNA, the CDR3 is TGTGCCAGCAGCCACGACCACGGGAATGAAAAACTGTTTTTT.

At least ten counts were recorded for this clone. The rearrangement uses TRBV7-8 and TRBJ2-3, with 9 positions matching TRBD2. CDR3 length: 15 residues. The V and J ends lost 5 bases and 5 bases, in that order; junction bases with no gene match: 8. Germline lookup yields CDR1 SGHVS and CDR2 FQNEAQ. The DNA of the CDR3 is TGTGCCAGCAGCGGGACTAGCAAATTAAGAGATACGCAGTATTTT. Protein sequence: CASSGTSKLRDTQYF. The complete variable domain, with remaining parts taken from reference TRBV7-8 and TRBJ2-3, reads GAGVSQSPRYKVAKRGQDVALRCDPISGHVSLFWYQQALGQGPEFLTYFQNEAQLDKSGLPSDRFFAERPEGSVSTLKIQRTQQEDSAVYLCASSGTSKLRDTQYFGPGTRLTVL.

By its share, this clone is medium-sized. The chain combines TRBV6-6 with TRBJ2-6; 9 bases agree with TRBD1. Germline assignment: CDR1 MNHNY and CDR2 SVGAGI (reference sequence). J gave up 11 bases and V 3 bases, and 14 bases lay outside the gene matches. CDR3 length: 17 residues. Written as DNA, the CDR3 is TGTGCCAGCAGTTATTCCCCCGGGACAGGGAATATCTACGTCCTGACTTTC. This translates into CASSYSPGTGNIYVLTF.

The rearrangement links TRBV12-3 or TRBV12-4 to TRBJ2-7, with 9 bases fitting TRBD2. J lost 6 bases, V lost 5 bases, and 8 bases had no gene match. The CDR3 is made up of 14 amino acids. The CDR3 sequence: CASSLTSGGPEQYF. CDR3 in DNA: TGTGCCAGCAGTCTGACTAGCGGTGGTCCCGAGCAGTACTTC.

In its sample, this clone is medium-sized. The chain joins TRBV28 to TRBJ1-2; no clear D gene. Germline assignment: CDR1 MDHEN and CDR2 SYDVKM. The V and J ends lost 5 bases and 2 bases respectively, with 6 bases between them. This CDR3 is built from 12 residues. The CDR3 spells CASSPDNYGYTF. In DNA, the CDR3 is TGTGCCAGCAGTCCAGACAACTATGGCTACACCTTC.

This clone is categorized as medium-sized. The V call is TRBV2, the J call TRBJ2-3; D gene uncertain. Germline V lookup: CDR1 SNHLY, CDR2 FYNNEI. The CDR3 contains 13 residues. V was trimmed by 8 bases and J by 0 bases, leaving 9 bases between them. The CDR3 coding sequence is TGTGCCAGCGCTTGGACGAGCACAGATACGCAGTATTTT. Translation gives CASAWTSTDTQYF.

A remark on this clone: Here the CDR3 omits its conserved ending phenylalanine or tryptophan, so a read error is the likely source. The CDR3 loop reads CANSYYGQGFFSGNTIYY. The CDR3 DNA reads TGTGCCAACAGTTATTACGGACAGGGCTTTTTCTCTGGAAACACCATATATTAT. V is TRBV12-3 or TRBV12-4 and J is TRBJ1-3; 8 nucleotides agree with TRBD1. This CDR3 has 18 residues.

This clone has a handful of counts. The chain uses TRBV6-2 or TRBV6-3 and TRBJ2-1; TRBD2 matches at 7 bases. The CDR3 has 13 amino acids. The germline V gene encodes CDR1 MNHEY and CDR2 SVGEGT. V shed 8 bases and J 10 bases; nucleotides not matched to a gene: 11. The CDR3 coding sequence is TGTGCCAGCGGGGGGAGGGGAGGTACGGAGCAGTTCTTC. This gives the protein CASGGRGGTEQFF.

This clone has a handful of counts. At one end the junction does not follow the germline gene, possibly because of a read error. The chain uses TRBV6-1 and TRBJ1-3; 8 bases agree with TRBD1. Germline CDR1 and CDR2: MNHNS and SASEGT. The CDR3 has 13 amino acids. The CDR3 sequence: CASSVTGGSTIYF. As DNA, the CDR3 is TGTGCCAGCAGTGTAACAGGGGGAAGCACCATATATTTT.

The chain links TRBV11-2 to TRBJ1-1, with D unclear. The CDR3 consists of 11 residues. Germline CDR1 reads SGHAT; CDR2 reads FQNNGV. V dropped 3 bases and J dropped 8 bases, with 7 bases sitting between them. The CDR3 region is CASSFLIEAFF. In DNA, the CDR3 is TGTGCCAGCAGCTTTTTGATAGAAGCTTTCTTT.

This clone is medium-sized (0.01 to 0.1%). The chain joins TRBV19 to TRBJ1-5, with D tentatively TRBD1 (6 bases). This CDR3 has 16 amino acids. Germline CDR1 and CDR2: LNHDA and SQIVND (reference sequence). Trimming took 5 bases from V and 0 from J, leaving 14 bases between them. The CDR3 DNA reads TGTGCCAGTAGTGCTAGGGGGGATTATAGCAATCAGCCCCAGCATTTT. Residues: CASSARGDYSNQPQHF.

This clone is labeled medium-sized. This chain uses TRBV5-1 with TRBJ2-1; D uncertain. From germline, CDR1 is SGHRS and CDR2 YFSETQ. With 7 bases removed from V and 3 bases from J, the gap between germline ends came to 5 bases. The CDR3 consists of 11 residues. As DNA, the CDR3 is TGCGCCAGCTCATTCTACAATGAGCAGTTCTTC. It yields the protein CASSFYNEQFF.

This clone was counted at least ten times. CDR3 sequence: CASSSLGAGATFSGNTIYF. CDR3 nucleotide sequence: TGCGCCAGCAGCTCGTTAGGGGCAGGAGCAACCTTCTCTGGAAACACCATATATTTT. This chain links TRBV5-1 with TRBJ1-3, with D perhaps TRBD1 (5 bases). Trimming took 3 bases from V and 0 from J, leaving 22 bases between them. The CDR3 consists of 19 residues. CDR1 and CDR2 (germline): SGHRS, YFSETQ.